This record covers a single T cell receptor beta chain. The target antigen is unknown. From germline, CDR1 is MDHEN and CDR2 SYDVKM. Trimming removed 5 bases from V and 7 bases from J, with 14 bases in between. CDR3 length: 14 residues. The entry originates in a study of Ad26.COV2.S vaccination and SARS-CoV-2 variants. Background on the study: Doses of Ad26.COV2.S were injected into muscle once or twice, 56 days apart. Overall study findings and caveats: Comparable non-spike TCR breadth was observed in vaccine and placebo recipients. Possible underestimation of total T cell responses by the TCR breadth and depth analyses was noted.

Assay: immunoSEQ multiplex PCR; the TCRdb copy retains only in-frame clones and omits some. The sample holds 300,000 to 350,000 clones, approximately 90% seen once. Regarding treatment: roughly 20 received Ad26.COV2.S at low or high dose, single or two shots; 5 received placebo; per-sample allocation not given. Day 63 following the first vaccine or placebo injection was when the samples were taken. The material was peripheral blood, obtained in a trial of Ad26.COV2.S vaccine versus placebo. This TCR was recovered from a person aged 18 to 65 who received the Ad26.COV2.S COVID-19 vaccine or a placebo. The gene calls are TRBV28 and TRBJ1-4; D might be TRBD1 (5 bases). DNA for the CDR3: TGTGCCAGCAGTACCGGGGCGATGGGTGAAAAACTGTTTTTT. Protein: CASSTGAMGEKLFF.